This T cell receptor beta chain is drawn from a study of CD8+ T cells in alopecia areata. Study at large: Those treated were given oral tofacitinib at 5 to 10 mg twice daily. Study observations and caveats: Affected scalp, especially in alopecia totalis/universalis, had a higher clonality than normal scalp did.

V was clipped by 4 bases and J by 5 bases; unmatched bases: 9. This CDR3 region has 16 residues. CDR1 is MGHRA, CDR2 YSYEKL, per germline. This clone turned up a few times. Its antigen remains unidentified. Extracted RNA was reverse transcribed into cDNA, the sequencing template. Assay used: immunoSEQ multiplex PCR; TCRdb lists only in-frame clones, some missing. The table includes 140,000 to 150,000 clones, about half detected once. The material was CD4+ T cells sorted from blood, obtained at week 0. This clonotype was sampled from a human donor with alopecia areata. The chain joins TRBV4-1 to TRBJ2-1, with 9 bases identical to TRBD2. DNA of the CDR3: TGCGCCAGCAGCCGAGCTACTAGCGGGTCCCACAATGAGCAGTTCTTC. Translating gives CASSRATSGSHNEQFF.